Following are 18 T cell receptor beta chains from one sample sequenced in a study of T-cell reconstitution after alpha-beta-depleted transplantation in children. Unique molecular identifiers were built into the TCRbeta library. TCRdb recomputed calls from the PCR reads with MiXCR, one row per CDR3 protein. The table shows fewer than 350,000 distinct CDR3 sequences, with approximately 10% occurring only once. Sequencing used peripheral blood, obtained 180 days after TCRalphabeta/CD19-depleted stem cell transplant. These receptors came from a male patient aged 2-15 years who had a stem cell transplant for chronic granulomatous disease, so the T cells may come from the graft donor.

The sample holds many counts of this clonotype. The chain is built from TRBV27 and TRBJ2-1, with D maybe TRBD2 (5 bases). This CDR3 comprises 13 residues. CDR1 is MNHEY, CDR2 SMNVEV, per germline (reference sequence). Between the trimmed V and J ends, which lost 7 bases and 10 bases, there was a span of 17 bases. In nucleotides, the CDR3 is TGTGCCAGCAAACACCCCAACCCGGGGGAGCAGTTCTTC. Translation: CASKHPNPGEQFF.

The rearrangement joins TRBV24-1 to TRBJ1-3; D is ambiguous. The germline V gene has CDR1 KGHDR and CDR2 SFDVKD. V lost 1 base and J 3 bases, leaving 9 bases between the germline ends. The CDR3 covers 15 residues. CDR3 residues: CATSDLGKGGNTIYF. CDR3 nucleotides: TGTGCCACCAGTGATTTAGGAAAGGGTGGAAACACCATATATTTT.

Ten or more counts support this clonotype. The genes are TRBV28 and TRBJ2-3; TRBD2 matches at 12 bases. The CDR3 runs 17 residues. Trimming cost V 3 bases and J 2 bases; bases outside gene matches: 6. From germline, CDR1 is MDHEN and CDR2 SYDVKM. The CDR3, as DNA: TGTGCCAGCAGTTTTACGGCTAGCGGGAGGGCCACAGATACGCAGTATTTT. This translates into CASSFTASGRATDTQYF.

The chain employs TRBV18 and TRBJ2-1; D may match TRBD1 or TRBD2 (6 bases each). The CDR3 is made up of 16 amino acids. Germline assignment: CDR1 KGHSH and CDR2 LQKENI. Trimming shortened V by 3 bases and J by 5 bases, and 17 bases separated the two germline ends. DNA of the CDR3: TGTGCCAGCTCACCCTTAGGGGGTAGCGGCCACAATGAGCAGTTCTTC. Its protein product is CASSPLGGSGHNEQFF.

This clonotype was recorded a few times. The chain uses TRBV29-1 and TRBJ1-2; D uncertain. Germline V gene data show CDR1 as SQVTM and CDR2 as ANQGSEA. Trimming cost V 1 base and J 8 bases, with 11 bases left between them. This CDR3 comprises 12 residues. The CDR3 here is CSVEGLVEGYTF. CDR3 DNA sequence: TGCAGCGTTGAAGGCCTCGTCGAGGGCTACACCTTC.

This clonotype was observed at least ten times. J is TRBJ2-7 and V is TRBV29-1; D gene unclear. The germline V and J ends were trimmed by 4 bases and 2 bases, with 9 bases remaining between them. CDR3 length equals 12 residues. Germline V CDR1 and CDR2: SQVTM, ANQGSEA. CDR3 DNA sequence: TGCAGCGTTGTGGTGCATACCTACGAGCAGTACTTC. Protein: CSVVVHTYEQYF.

This clonotype occurred many times. The genes are TRBV10-3 and TRBJ1-1; TRBD1 is a possible D gene (6 bases). With 5 bases removed from V and 3 bases from J, the gap between germline ends came to 13 bases. The germline gives CDR1 ENHRY, CDR2 SYGVKD. CDR3 size: 14 residues. DNA for the CDR3: TGTGCCATCAGTCGCCGGGCAGGGGACACTGAAGCTTTCTTT. As protein: CAISRRAGDTEAFF.

Comment on this clonotype: A single base separates this from a much larger clone, so it may be a read error. The genes are TRBV20-1 and TRBJ2-6, with a weak D call TRBD2 (6 bases). This CDR3 has 18 residues. Per the germline V gene, CDR1 is DFQATT and CDR2 is SNEGSKA (reference sequence). DNA of the CDR3: TGCTGTGCTAGAGAGGGCGGGGCAGGGACCTCTGGGGCCAACGTCCTGACTTTC. Its translation is CCAREGGAGTSGANVLTF.

This clonotype was seen many times. The CDR3 bases are TGCAGTGCTAGAGAGGTTGGAAACTATGGCTACACCTTC. Translated, it gives CSAREVGNYGYTF. This chain connects TRBV20-1 to TRBJ1-2, with D unclear. V lost 0 bases to trimming and J lost 2 bases, with 7 bases between them. The CDR3 is 13 amino acids. Germline loops: CDR1 DFQATT, CDR2 SNEGSKA (reference sequence).

This clonotype has just a few counts. This chain uses TRBV21-1 with TRBJ1-5; the table's D call TRBD1 went unverified against the DNA. TRBV21-1 constitutes a pseudogene. The CDR3 sequence is 18 residues long. The CDR3 spells CASSKAETGFEINQPQHF. The CDR3 DNA is TGTGCCAGCAGCAAAGCGGAGACAGGGTTTGAGATCAATCAGCCCCAGCATTTT.

This clonotype was recorded at least ten times. V and J are TRBV19 and TRBJ1-5; 8 bases match TRBD1. Germline V lookup: CDR1 LNHDA, CDR2 SQIVND (reference sequence). J was trimmed by 3 bases and V by 6 bases; bases with no gene match: 4. This CDR3 spans 14 amino acids. CDR3 nucleotides: TGTGCCAGTAGACCGGGACAGGTCAATCAGCCCCAGCATTTT. Amino acid sequence: CASRPGQVNQPQHF.

At least ten counts were recorded for this clonotype. The chain links TRBV20-1 to TRBJ1-2, with D possibly TRBD1 on 6 matching bases. Germline V CDR1 and CDR2: DFQATT, SNEGSKA (reference sequence). The CDR3 sequence is 13 residues long. V lost 3 bases and J lost 0, with 8 bases in between. This CDR3 reads CSARRTANYGYTF. In DNA, the CDR3 is TGCAGTGCTAGGCGGACAGCTAACTATGGCTACACCTTC.

This clonotype was detected ten times or more. The chain has TRBV5-6 and TRBJ1-1, with D uncertain. Germline loops: CDR1 SGHDT, CDR2 YYEEEE. The CDR3 totals 12 residues. The ends were cut back, 5 bases at V and 0 bases at J, with 5 bases in the middle. The CDR3 DNA reads as TGTGCCAGCAGGGGGATGAACACTGAAGCTTTCTTT. Translated: CASRGMNTEAFF.

CDR3 residues: CASSLRFNPADRRIAKTQYF. In DNA, the CDR3 is TGTGCCAGCAGTTTACGCTTTAATCCCGCTGACAGACGCATCGCTAAGACCCAGTACTTC. J is TRBJ2-5 and V is TRBV27; perhaps TRBD1 as D (5 bases). The V and J ends lost 2 bases and 6 bases respectively, with 31 bases between them. The CDR3 sequence is 20 residues long. The V gene's germline CDR1 is MNHEY and CDR2 SMNVEV (reference sequence).

This clonotype was seen ten or more times. This chain joins TRBV12-3 or TRBV12-4 and TRBJ2-2, with D possibly matching TRBD2 (5 bases). This CDR3 comprises 18 residues. V lost 7 bases and J lost 5, with 26 bases in between. Written as DNA, the CDR3 is TGTGCCAGCAAAACCCCCCTACTACTAGGGAGTGGGACCGGGGAGCTGTTTTTT. Protein sequence: CASKTPLLLGSGTGELFF.

At least ten counts were recorded for this clonotype. The chain recombines TRBV28 with TRBJ2-3; maybe TRBD2 (6 bases). Trimming took off 5 bases at V and 0 bases at J, with 12 bases between the two ends. The CDR3 contains 15 residues. Germline CDR1 MDHEN, CDR2 SYDVKM. This CDR3 is CASSPPGRSTDTQYF. The CDR3 coding sequence is TGTGCCAGCAGTCCCCCGGGGAGGAGCACAGATACGCAGTATTTT.

Many counts were recorded for this clonotype. The V gene is TRBV29-1, the J gene TRBJ1-1, with a possible D match to TRBD1 (5 bases). Trimming took off 7 bases at V and 3 bases at J, with 15 bases between the two ends. The CDR3 consists of 13 residues. Germline CDR1 and CDR2: SQVTM and ANQGSEA. As DNA, the CDR3 is TGCAGCGCCCATCAGGGTGGTGACACTGAAGCTTTCTTT. This codes for CSAHQGGDTEAFF.

This clonotype was detected ten times or more. The CDR3 DNA sequence: TGTGCCAGCAGTTTATCCCAGGGGATTGGTAATTCACCCCTCCACTTT. As protein: CASSLSQGIGNSPLHF. This sequence joins TRBV28 and TRBJ1-6, with a tentative D call TRBD1 (6 bases). This CDR3 has 16 residues. The ends were cut back, 1 base at V and 6 bases at J, with 13 bases in the middle. Germline values: CDR1 MDHEN, CDR2 SYDVKM.